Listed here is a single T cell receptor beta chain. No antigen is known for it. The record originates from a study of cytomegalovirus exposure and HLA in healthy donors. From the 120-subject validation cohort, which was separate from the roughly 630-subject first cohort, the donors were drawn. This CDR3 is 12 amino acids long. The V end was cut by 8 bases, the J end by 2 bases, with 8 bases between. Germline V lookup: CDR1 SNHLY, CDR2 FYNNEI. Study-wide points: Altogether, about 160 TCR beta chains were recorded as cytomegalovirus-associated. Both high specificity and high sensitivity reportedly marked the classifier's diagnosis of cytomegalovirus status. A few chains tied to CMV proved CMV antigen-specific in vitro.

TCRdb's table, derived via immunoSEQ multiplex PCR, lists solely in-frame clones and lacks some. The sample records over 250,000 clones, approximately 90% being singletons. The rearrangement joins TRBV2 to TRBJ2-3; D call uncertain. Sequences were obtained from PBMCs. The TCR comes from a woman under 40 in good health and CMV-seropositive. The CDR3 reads CASRTDTDTQYF. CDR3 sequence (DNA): TGTGCCAGCCGAACAGACACAGATACGCAGTATTTT.